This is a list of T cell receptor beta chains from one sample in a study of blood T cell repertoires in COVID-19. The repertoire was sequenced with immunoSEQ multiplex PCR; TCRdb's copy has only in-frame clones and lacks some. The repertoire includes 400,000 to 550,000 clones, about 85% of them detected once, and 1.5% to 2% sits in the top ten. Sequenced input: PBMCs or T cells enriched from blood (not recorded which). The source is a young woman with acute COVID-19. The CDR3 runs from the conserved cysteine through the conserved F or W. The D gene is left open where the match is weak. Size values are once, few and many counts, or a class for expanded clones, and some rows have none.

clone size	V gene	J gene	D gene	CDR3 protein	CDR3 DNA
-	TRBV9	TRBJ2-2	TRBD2	CASSVGRGETSGRPGELFF	TGTGCCAGCAGCGTAGGGCGTGGGGAAACTAGCGGACGACCTGGGGAGCTGTTTTTT
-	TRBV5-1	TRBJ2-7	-	CASSSRSSYEQYF	TGCGCCAGCAGCTCACGGAGCTCCTACGAGCAGTACTTC
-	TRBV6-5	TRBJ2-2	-	CASEREGLTGELFF	TGTGCCAGCGAGCGTGAGGGCTTGACCGGGGAGCTGTTTTTT
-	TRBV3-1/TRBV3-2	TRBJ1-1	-	CASSQARGMTTEAFF	TGTGCCAGCAGCCAAGCCAGGGGTATGACCACTGAAGCTTTCTTT
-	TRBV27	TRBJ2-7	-	CASSPTSVILFSYEQYF	TGTGCCAGCAGTCCAACCTCGGTAATCCTATTCTCCTACGAGCAGTACTTC
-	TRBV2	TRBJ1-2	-	CASSEKAANGYTF	TGTGCCAGCAGTGAAAAGGCAGCGAATGGCTACACCTTC
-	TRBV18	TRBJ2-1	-	CASSTQKLAAEQFF	TGTGCCAGCTCAACCCAGAAACTAGCTGCTGAGCAGTTCTTC
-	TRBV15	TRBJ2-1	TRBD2	CATSRDRRGGDNEQFF	TGTGCCACCAGCAGAGATCGACGCGGGGGGGACAATGAGCAGTTCTTC
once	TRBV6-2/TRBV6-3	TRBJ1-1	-	CASSYARRTDEAFF	TGTGCCAGCAGTTATGCCCGTCGGACAGATGAAGCTTTCTTT
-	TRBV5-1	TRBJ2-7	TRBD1	CASSFDRERYEQYF	TGCGCCAGCAGCTTTGACAGGGAGAGGTACGAGCAGTACTTC
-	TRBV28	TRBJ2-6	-	CASSFISGANVLTF	TGTGCCAGCAGTTTTATCTCTGGGGCCAACGTCCTGACTTTC
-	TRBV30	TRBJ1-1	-	CAWSSGAGTEAFF	TGTGCCTGGAGTAGTGGGGCTGGGACTGAAGCTTTCTTT
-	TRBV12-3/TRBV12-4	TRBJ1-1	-	CASNHHQGTEAFF	TGTGCCAGCAATCACCACCAGGGCACTGAAGCTTTCTTT
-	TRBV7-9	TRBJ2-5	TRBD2	CASSLVASGGLQETQYF	TGTGCCAGCAGCTTAGTTGCTAGCGGGGGGTTACAAGAGACCCAGTACTTC
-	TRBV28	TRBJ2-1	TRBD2	CAAIAGAGGEQFF	TGTGCCGCCATCGCGGGTGCGGGGGGTGAGCAGTTCTTC